This T cell receptor (beta chain) was recorded in a study of CD8 T cells in Susac syndrome. The V gene's germline CDR1 is SSHAT and CDR2 FNYEAQ (reference sequence). This CDR3 spans 13 amino acids. Bulk CD8+ and CD4+ cells came from magnetic negative isolation; CD8+ TEMRA by FACS. RNA in amounts of roughly 0.5 to 1 ug was reverse transcribed with random hexamers. A single record per CDR3 protein comes from TCRdb applying MiXCR to the immunoSEQ multiplex PCR reads. Of more than 250,000 distinct CDR3 sequences in the sample, about 90% are singletons; the top ten hold over 0.065%. Details on this clonotype: Compared with germline, one end of the junction differs, possibly owing to a read error.

The J gene is TRBJ2-7, the V gene TRBV7-7; 8 positions match TRBD2. Sequenced sample: CD4+ T cells from PBMCs. The receptor comes from a human donor with multiple sclerosis. The CDR3, as DNA: TGTGCTAGCAGCTTGCCGGGAGGGGGCGAGCAGTACTTC. Amino acids: CASSLPGGGEQYF.